These 14 T cell receptor beta chains originate from one sample sequenced in a study of post-analysis software for immune sequencing data. Libraries were made from TCR beta cDNA, and they carried unique molecular identifiers. TCRdb reprocessed the PCR reads via MiXCR and lists one record per CDR3 protein. Of roughly 700,000 distinct CDR3 sequences listed, 25% to 30% are singletons. Broader study findings: With TRBV5-6, TRBV5-1 and TRBV20-1 included, about five TRBV segments were more frequent in patients than in controls.

These receptors are not linked to any known antigen. The specimen was blood. These TCRs come from a girl aged 10 to 17 with multiple sclerosis.

This clonotype has just a few counts. The CDR3 sequence: CSARRTSSYEQYF. The CDR3 DNA follows: TGCAGTGCTAGAAGGACTAGCTCCTACGAGCAGTACTTC. The chain is built from TRBV20-1 and TRBJ2-7; 7 nucleotides match TRBD2. V lost 2 bases, J lost 0 bases, and 1 base stayed unmatched. CDR1 is DFQATT and CDR2 is SNEGSKA in the germline V gene (reference sequence). The CDR3 has 13 amino acids.

The genes are TRBV4-3 and TRBJ2-7; 7 nucleotides match TRBD2. The CDR3 covers 17 residues. CDR1 and CDR2 (germline): LGHNA, YSLEER. J gave up 5 bases and V 0 bases, and 13 bases lay outside the gene matches. The CDR3, as DNA: TGCGCCAGCAGCCAAGATGGGGTTGGCGGGAGAGCGGACGAGCAGTACTTC. Protein product: CASSQDGVGGRADEQYF.

The CDR3 region is CASSYSKRNPGLECYEQYF. CDR3 DNA sequence: TGTGCCAGCAGTTACTCGAAAAGGAATCCGGGACTAGAATGTTACGAGCAGTACTTC. This chain links TRBV6-2 or TRBV6-3 with TRBJ2-7, with TRBD2 matching over 8 bases. CDR1 is MNHEY and CDR2 is SVGEGT in the germline V gene. The V gene end was trimmed by 0 bases and the J gene end by 4 bases; junction bases not matched to a gene: 17. The CDR3 covers 19 residues.

The chain joins TRBV6-6 to TRBJ1-5; a possible D gene is TRBD1 (5 bases). Germline CDR1 and CDR2: MNHNY and SVGAGI (reference sequence). This CDR3 is 17 amino acids long. V dropped 0 bases and J dropped 7 bases, with 19 bases sitting between them. CDR3 nucleotide sequence: TGTGCCAGCAGTTACTCGGGTAGGGGTGAACCTTGGCAGCCCCAGCATTTT. It is translated as CASSYSGRGEPWQPQHF.

This clonotype was seen a few times. The J gene is TRBJ1-4, the V gene TRBV7-8; D is uncertain. The V end lost 3 bases, the J end lost 8 bases, and 13 bases lay between the germline ends. The germline gives CDR1 SGHVS, CDR2 FQNEAQ. This CDR3 is 14 amino acids long. Here the CDR3 reads CASSFSRREEKLFF. The CDR3 coding sequence is TGTGCCAGCAGCTTTTCGAGGAGGGAGGAAAAACTGTTTTTT.

The sample holds a few counts of this clonotype. The chain links TRBV29-1 to TRBJ2-3, with D tentatively TRBD1 (6 bases). CDR1 and CDR2 (germline): SQVTM, ANQGSEA. This CDR3 region has 13 residues. The V and J ends lost 8 bases and 0 bases respectively, with 12 bases between them. The DNA for the CDR3 is TGCAGCATAAACAGGGCTAGCACAGATACGCAGTATTTT. Translated, it gives CSINRASTDTQYF.

This chain uses TRBV19 with TRBJ2-2, with D perhaps TRBD2 (5 bases). Trimming shortened V by 0 bases and J by 6 bases, and 5 bases separated the two germline ends. Per germline, CDR1 LNHDA and CDR2 SQIVND (reference sequence). The CDR3 runs to 13 residues. CDR3 in amino acids: CASSIEDSGELFF. Written as DNA, the CDR3 is TGTGCCAGTAGTATAGAGGACTCCGGGGAGCTGTTTTTT.

J is TRBJ2-7 and V is TRBV6-2 or TRBV6-3; D might be TRBD1 (6 bases). CDR3 length: 12 amino acids. Trimming took 2 bases from V and 5 from J, leaving 7 bases between them. From germline, CDR1 is MNHEY and CDR2 SVGEGT. The CDR3, as DNA: TGTGCCAGCAGTTACGGGGGCAACGAGCAGTACTTC. Residues: CASSYGGNEQYF.

The gene calls are TRBV20-1 and TRBJ2-2; 11 nucleotides match TRBD2. The V gene's germline CDR1 is DFQATT and CDR2 SNEGSKA (reference sequence). There are 15 residues in the CDR3. V shed 5 bases, J shed 4 bases, and the junction held 6 bases outside the gene matches. The DNA for the CDR3 is TGCAGTGCTCGACTAGCGGGGAGGCTCACCGGGGAGCTGTTTTTT. As protein: CSARLAGRLTGELFF.

A word on this clonotype: Since a much larger clone is just one base distant, this may be a read error. This chain joins TRBV10-3 and TRBJ2-1; no reliable D call. The J call is uncertain, as TRBJ2-7 better fits the DNA end. From germline, CDR1 is ENHRY and CDR2 SYGVKD. The CDR3 is 14 amino acids. The CDR3 region has the DNA TGTGCCATCAGGGAGTCGATGGGCTTATACGAGCAGTACTTC. This translates into CAIRESMGLYEQYF.

The V call is TRBV6-1, the J call TRBJ2-2, with D perhaps TRBD2 (6 bases). V was shortened by 2 bases and J by 3 bases, with 16 bases between the two germline ends. The CDR3 contains 17 residues. Germline V lookup: CDR1 MNHNS, CDR2 SASEGT. The CDR3 loop is CASSESLAGSHTGELFF. CDR3 bases: TGTGCCAGCAGTGAATCACTGGCGGGGTCCCACACCGGGGAGCTGTTTTTT.

The rearrangement links TRBV20-1 to TRBJ2-1; possibly TRBD1 or TRBD2 for D (5 bases each). Germline values: CDR1 DFQATT, CDR2 SNEGSKA (reference sequence). The CDR3 spans 13 residues. Trimming left V 8 bases short and J 5 bases short, with 16 bases between. The CDR3 DNA reads TGCAGTTACGAGGGGCAAGGACACAATGAGCAGTTCTTC. This sequence encodes CSYEGQGHNEQFF.

The chain carries TRBV24-1 and TRBJ2-3; TRBD2 aligns across 10 bases. Trimming cost V 6 bases and J 0 bases; bases outside gene matches: 2. The germline CDR1 and CDR2 sequences are KGHDR and SFDVKD. The CDR3 has 15 amino acids. The DNA for the CDR3 is TGTGCCACCAGTACTAGCGGGGAGAGCACAGATACGCAGTATTTT. This gives the protein CATSTSGESTDTQYF.

This clonotype was seen a few times. The chain has TRBV7-2 and TRBJ1-5; TRBD1 is a possible D gene (6 bases). The CDR3 is 15 amino acids. With 6 bases removed from V and 4 bases from J, the gap between germline ends came to 16 bases. Germline V CDR1 and CDR2: SGHTA, FQGNSA. The CDR3 coding sequence is TGTGCCAGCAGTCGAGAATTCCAGGGGAATCAGCCCCAGCATTTT. Encoded protein: CASSREFQGNQPQHF.